This T cell receptor beta chain was identified during a study of regulatory T cells in long-lasting Graves disease. Overall study findings and caveats: Because few samples were included, accuracy may have been lower.

iRepertoire HTBI primers and Arm-PCR of CDR3 regions built TCR beta libraries. TCRdb recomputed calls from the multiplex PCR reads with MiXCR, one row per CDR3 protein. The table records fewer than 350,000 distinct CDR3 sequences, 15% to 20% of them present only once. Turning to this clonotype: Its antigen is undetermined.

CDR1 and CDR2 (germline): SQVTM, ANQGSEA. Unmatched junction bases numbered 10, after V lost 6 bases and J lost 1 base. The CDR3 spans 15 residues. Time point meaning: newly diagnosed GD, antithyroid drugs for less than 3 months. RNA extracted from PBMCs served as the sequencing template. This chain joins TRBV29-1 and TRBJ2-3; 7 bases match TRBD2. Sequenced material: peripheral blood mononuclear cells (PBMCs), taken at new diagnosis, from a patient treated with antithyroid drugs. The receptor was derived from a female donor with Graves disease. Here the CDR3 DNA reads TGCAGCGTGGGGGGGGGTAGCGATGGCACAGATACGCAGTATTTT. The encoded protein is CSVGGGSDGTDTQYF.